These T cell receptor beta chains were read from a single sample in a study of memory CD4+ T cells and cytomegalovirus serostatus. Produced via immunoSEQ multiplex PCR; TCRdb's table is partial and in-frame only. Of about 82,000 clones detected, 65% to 85% appear once; the ten largest clones hold less than 0.9%. The sample was memory CD4+ T cells from blood. These receptors all stem from an adult in good health and CMV-seronegative. The CDR3 runs from the conserved cysteine through the conserved F or W. D genes are given only for firm matches. Size is omitted from some rows. Given values are once, few, many or a class for expanded clones.

d_call	clone_size	v_call	j_call	cdr3_nt	cdr3_aa
-	-	TRBV6-5	TRBJ1-1	TGTGCCAGCAGTTACTCAAGCAGGAGGAACACTGAAGCTTTCTTT	CASSYSSRRNTEAFF
TRBD1	-	TRBV5-4	TRBJ2-3	TGTGCCAGCAGGCGGCCGGGACAGCGCACAGATACGCAGTATTTT	CASRRPGQRTDTQYF
-	-	TRBV7-2	TRBJ2-5	TGTGCCAGCAGCTTATCGATTCGGGAGCGAGGGACCCAGTACTTC	CASSLSIRERGTQYF
TRBD2	-	TRBV7-2	TRBJ2-5	TGTGCCAGCAGGAGACTAGCGGGGGCGGTGGAGACCCAGTACTTC	CASRRLAGAVETQYF
TRBD2	-	TRBV7-7	TRBJ2-1	TGTGCTAGCAGCTTAGCCCTTACTAGCGGGGGGCGCAATGAGCAGTTCTTC	CASSLALTSGGRNEQFF
TRBD1	-	TRBV18	TRBJ1-2	TGTGCCAGCTCACGGGACAGGGACTCTGGCTACACCTTC	CASSRDRDSGYTF
-	-	TRBV2	TRBJ2-7	TGTGCCAGCAGTACGGGAAGGGGGGCCTACGAGCAGTACTTC	CASSTGRGAYEQYF
-	-	TRBV10-3	TRBJ1-5	TGTGCCATCAGTGCGGACGGTAGCAATCAGCCCCAGCATTTT	CAISADGSNQPQHF
TRBD1	-	TRBV4-2	TRBJ2-3	TGTGCCAGCAGCCAAGAAGGGACAGGGGGCGGAGATACGCAGTATTTT	CASSQEGTGGGDTQYF
-	-	TRBV7-2	TRBJ1-6	TGTGCCAGCAGCTTTACAGGTCCTATTAATTCACCCCTCCACTTT	CASSFTGPINSPLHF
TRBD1	-	TRBV25-1	TRBJ2-2	TGTGCCAGCGCCCGACAGGGACGTACCGGGGAGCTGTTTTTT	CASARQGRTGELFF
-	-	TRBV30	TRBJ1-2	TGTGCCTGGAGCTCTTTTCGGGGCAGTAGTAACTATGGCTACACCTTC	CAWSSFRGSSNYGYTF
-	-	TRBV2	TRBJ2-7	TGTGCCAGCAGTACAGGACCCTACGAGCAGTACTTC	CASSTGPYEQYF
-	-	TRBV10-1	TRBJ2-7	TGCGCCAATAGGGTACAGGGCAGAGCATTGTCCGGCGAGCAGTACTTC	CANRVQGRALSGEQYF
-	-	TRBV4-2	TRBJ2-1	TGTGCCAGCAGCCAAGGACAGGTTGGTTCAAATGAGCAGTTCTTC	CASSQGQVGSNEQFF
-	-	TRBV9	TRBJ2-3	TGTGCCAGCAGCGTAGGTCGCGGGGTTAGCACAGATACGCAGTATTTT	CASSVGRGVSTDTQYF
-	-	TRBV2	TRBJ2-3	TGTGCCAGCAGTGATTCTAGTCGTTTAGGAGATACGCAGTATTTT	CASSDSSRLGDTQYF
-	-	TRBV4-1	TRBJ1-2	TGCGCCAGCAGCCAATCCACCAACGTGGGAGTCGGCTACACCTTC	CASSQSTNVGVGYTF
-	-	TRBV9	TRBJ2-1	TGTGCCAGCAGCGAGAGGACAGTATACAATGAGCAGTTCTTC	CASSERTVYNEQFF
-	-	TRBV19	TRBJ1-6	TGTGCCAGTAGTATAGAATCCGGGAGGAGCTCACCCCTCCACTTT	CASSIESGRSSPLHF
-	-	TRBV5-1	TRBJ1-6	TGCGCCAGCAGCTTGGCAATAACAGGGAATTCACCCCTCCACTTT	CASSLAITGNSPLHF
-	-	TRBV7-9	TRBJ2-7	TGTGCCAGCAGCACCCTCGGTCCAACTCACGAGCAGTACTTC	CASSTLGPTHEQYF
-	-	TRBV9	TRBJ2-3	TGTGCCAGCAGCGTAGGGTTGGGAGAGACGCAGTATTTT	CASSVGLGETQYF
-	-	TRBV5-8	TRBJ1-6	TGTGCCAGCAGCTTGGTGGTAGCGGGGAATTCACCCCTCCACTTT	CASSLVVAGNSPLHF
TRBD2	-	TRBV30	TRBJ2-1	TGTGCCTGGAGGGGAGGGCGGGAGCAGTTCTTC	CAWRGGREQFF
TRBD1	once	TRBV10-2	TRBJ2-2	TGCGCCAGCAGTGTTCTCCGGACAGGGGGGCACACCGGGGAGCTGTTTTTT	CASSVLRTGGHTGELFF
TRBD2	-	TRBV7-3	TRBJ2-2	TGTGCCAGCAGCCCGTCGGGGACTAGCGGGGACACCGGGGAGCTGTTTTTT	CASSPSGTSGDTGELFF
-	-	TRBV18	TRBJ1-3	TGTGCCAGCTCACCATCGGGACGCCCTGGAAACACCATATATTTT	CASSPSGRPGNTIYF
-	-	TRBV5-1	TRBJ2-7	TGCGCCAGCAGGGCGGTGGCAGGAGGAGACTACGAGCAGTACTTC	CASRAVAGGDYEQYF
-	-	TRBV5-1	TRBJ2-7	TGCGCCAGCAGCTTGGCTGGGGAAACCTGGGTCGAGCAGTACTTC	CASSLAGETWVEQYF
-	few	TRBV23-1	TRBJ1-1	TGCGCCAGCAGTCAATCGCCCTACGGGAAACCAGCTTTCTTT	CASSQSPYGKPAFF
-	-	TRBV7-2	TRBJ2-5	TGTGCCAGCAGGCAGGGCGGGGAGACCCAGTACTTC	CASRQGGETQYF
-	-	TRBV5-1	TRBJ1-1	TGCGCCAGCAGCCAAGGAGTCCTGGGCACTGAAGCTTTCTTT	CASSQGVLGTEAFF
-	-	TRBV5-4	TRBJ2-3	TGTGCCAGCAGCTGGAAGGGGGCAGATACGCAGTATTTT	CASSWKGADTQYF
TRBD1	-	TRBV2	TRBJ1-2	TGTGCCAGCAGGCCCGGGACAGGGAGCTATGGCTACACCTTC	CASRPGTGSYGYTF
TRBD1	-	TRBV27	TRBJ1-1	TGTGCCAGCAGTTTGGACATGGAGGGGGCGAGGGCTTTCTTT	CASSLDMEGARAFF
TRBD2	-	TRBV2	TRBJ2-7	TGTGCCAGCAGTGAAGCGGGGCGCGGGGGTTACGAGCAGTACTTC	CASSEAGRGGYEQYF
-	-	TRBV29-1	TRBJ1-1	TGCAGCGCAGCCGGGACGGCCAACACTGAAGCTTTCTTT	CSAAGTANTEAFF
TRBD1	-	TRBV28	TRBJ1-3	TGTGCCAGCAGTCCGGAACAGGGGATCGGGCACACCATATATTTT	CASSPEQGIGHTIYF
TRBD1	-	TRBV7-3	TRBJ2-5	TGTGCCAGCAGCTCCAGAGGGGGCCGCGAAGAGACCCAGTACTTC	CASSSRGGREETQYF
-	-	TRBV7-2	TRBJ2-3	TGTGCCAGCACCTTAGGGCTAGGAGAGTATACGCAGTATTTT	CASTLGLGEYTQYF
-	-	TRBV6-5	TRBJ1-1	TGTGCCAGCAGTTACAACAGCTCCCCGGGGACTGAAGCTTTCTTT	CASSYNSSPGTEAFF
-	-	TRBV18	TRBJ1-1	TGTGCCAGCTCACCTCCTAATACCGACATGAACACTGAAGCTTTCTTT	CASSPPNTDMNTEAFF
-	-	TRBV7-7	TRBJ2-3	TGTGCTAGCAGTCTACAGGCAAGGGGTACGCAGTATTTT	CASSLQARGTQYF
-	few	TRBV2	TRBJ1-1	TGTGCCAGCACGGGCCCCACACCGAACACTGAAGCTTTCTTT	CASTGPTPNTEAFF
TRBD2	-	TRBV5-1	TRBJ2-1	TGCGCCACCAGGAGGCTAGCGGGGACGCCCTACAATGAGCAGTTCTTC	CATRRLAGTPYNEQFF
TRBD1	-	TRBV7-8	TRBJ1-4	TGTGCCAGCAGCGGCAGGGGGCGCGGTGAAAAACTGTTTTTT	CASSGRGRGEKLFF
-	-	TRBV30	TRBJ2-6	TGTGCCTCCTATTCTGGGGCCAACGTCCTGACTTTC	CASYSGANVLTF
-	-	TRBV30	TRBJ2-6	TGTGCCTGGAGTGTATGGGCACCTCAAGGTGTCCTGACTTTC	CAWSVWAPQGVLTF
-	-	TRBV15	TRBJ2-7	TGTGCCACCGAGCCGGGGGGACATGGCGAGCAGTACTTC	CATEPGGHGEQYF